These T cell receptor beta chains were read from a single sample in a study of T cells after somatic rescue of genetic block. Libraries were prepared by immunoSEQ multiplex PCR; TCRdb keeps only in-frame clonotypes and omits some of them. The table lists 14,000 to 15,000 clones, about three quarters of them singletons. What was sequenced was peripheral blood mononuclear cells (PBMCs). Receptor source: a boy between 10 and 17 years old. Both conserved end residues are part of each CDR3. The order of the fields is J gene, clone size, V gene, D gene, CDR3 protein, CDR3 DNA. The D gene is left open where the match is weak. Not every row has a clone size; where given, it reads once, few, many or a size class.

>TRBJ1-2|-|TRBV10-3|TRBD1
CAISGTGAGYTF
TGTGCCATCAGCGGGACAGGGGCTGGCTACACCTTC
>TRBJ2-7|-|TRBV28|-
CASSLTGPYEQYF
TGTGCCAGCAGTTTAACGGGGCCCTACGAGCAGTACTTC
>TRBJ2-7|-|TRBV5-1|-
CASSLAGGEVSYEQYF
TGCGCCAGCAGCTTGGCCGGTGGGGAAGTTTCCTACGAGCAGTACTTC
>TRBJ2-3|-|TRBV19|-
CASGLAPADTQYF
TGTGCCAGTGGGCTAGCCCCCGCAGATACGCAGTATTTT
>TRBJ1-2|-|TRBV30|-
CAWSVLGGYGYTF
TGTGCCTGGAGTGTATTGGGTGGCTATGGCTACACCTTC
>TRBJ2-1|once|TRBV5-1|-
CASSLDYSYNEQFF
TGCGCCAGCAGCTTAGACTACTCCTACAATGAGCAGTTCTTC
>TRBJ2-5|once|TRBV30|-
CAWSLGIEKYF
TGTGCCTGGAGTTTAGGGATAGAAAAGTACTTC
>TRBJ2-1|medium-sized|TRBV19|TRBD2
CASSLPNPLAGVSEQFF
TGTGCCAGTAGCCTTCCTAACCCACTAGCGGGAGTTAGTGAGCAGTTCTTC
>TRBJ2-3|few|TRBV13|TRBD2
CASSSPGSGRNTQYF
TGTGCCAGCAGCAGCCCGGGTAGCGGGAGAAATACGCAGTATTTT
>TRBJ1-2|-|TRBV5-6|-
CASSLGSLPGYTF
TGTGCCAGCAGCTTAGGATCTCTTCCTGGCTACACCTTC
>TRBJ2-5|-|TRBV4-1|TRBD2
CASSPTPKAGGHGETQYF
TGCGCCAGCAGCCCAACCCCCAAAGCGGGGGGGCACGGAGAGACCCAGTACTTC
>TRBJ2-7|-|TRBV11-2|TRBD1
CASSSRDRGPYEQYF
TGTGCCAGCAGCTCCCGGGACAGGGGGCCCTACGAGCAGTACTTC
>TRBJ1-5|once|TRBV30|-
CAWSPPGGNQPQHF
TGTGCCTGGAGTCCTCCGGGGGGCAATCAGCCCCAGCATTTT
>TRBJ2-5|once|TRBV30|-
CAWIPPAAEETQYF
TGTGCCTGGATCCCCCCGGCTGCTGAAGAGACCCAGTACTTC
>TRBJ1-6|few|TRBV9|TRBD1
CASSPGGNSPLHF
TGTGCCAGCAGCCCAGGGGGGAATTCACCCCTCCACTTT
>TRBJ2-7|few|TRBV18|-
CASSREPYEQYF
TGTGCCAGCTCACGCGAACCGTACGAGCAGTACTTC
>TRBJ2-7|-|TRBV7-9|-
CASSSKTDHYEQYF
TGTGCCAGCAGCTCAAAGACGGATCACTACGAGCAGTACTTC
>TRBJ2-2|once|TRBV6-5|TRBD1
CASSYGTGVNTGELFF
TGTGCCAGCAGTTACGGGACAGGAGTGAACACCGGGGAGCTGTTTTTT
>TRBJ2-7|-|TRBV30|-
CAQGGPSYEQYF
TGTGCCCAGGGGGGGCCCTCCTACGAGCAGTACTTC
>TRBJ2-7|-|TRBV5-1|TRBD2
CASSPGLAGAEQYF
TGCGCCAGCAGCCCGGGACTAGCGGGGGCTGAGCAGTACTTC
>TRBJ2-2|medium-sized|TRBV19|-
CASSMLMEAAGAGELFF
TGTGCCAGTAGTATGCTCATGGAGGCGGCAGGAGCCGGGGAGCTGTTTTTT
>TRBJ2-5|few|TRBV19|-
CASSTRVALLEETQYF
TGTGCCAGTAGTACTAGGGTGGCGCTACTGGAAGAGACCCAGTACTTC
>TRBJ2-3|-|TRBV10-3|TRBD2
CAISFTRLETLAGRQDTQYF
TGTGCCATCAGTTTTACAAGATTGGAAACTCTAGCGGGACGCCAAGATACGCAGTATTTT
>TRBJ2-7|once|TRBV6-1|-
CASSLLGYHEQYF
TGTGCCAGCAGTCTATTAGGGTACCACGAGCAGTACTTC
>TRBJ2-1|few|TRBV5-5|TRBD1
CATMDRQRDNEQFF
TGTGCCACTATGGACAGGCAAAGGGACAATGAGCAGTTCTTC
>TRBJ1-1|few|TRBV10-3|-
CATTRGGDAFF
TGTGCCACCACACGCGGAGGAGACGCTTTCTTT
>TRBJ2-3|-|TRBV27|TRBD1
CASTHWTGRTDTQYF
TGTGCCAGCACCCATTGGACAGGGCGCACAGATACGCAGTATTTT
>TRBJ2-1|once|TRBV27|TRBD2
CASSARASGRIDEQFF
TGTGCCAGCAGTGCCCGGGCTAGCGGGAGGATCGATGAGCAGTTCTTC
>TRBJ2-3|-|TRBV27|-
CASNQLAGARTDTQYF
TGTGCCAGCAATCAACTTGCGGGGGCCCGCACAGATACGCAGTATTTT
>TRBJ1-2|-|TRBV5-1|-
CASSHSGVPYGYTF
TGCGCCAGCAGCCATTCGGGGGTTCCCTATGGCTACACCTTC
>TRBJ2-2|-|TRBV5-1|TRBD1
CASSPGGANTGELFF
TGCGCCAGCAGCCCAGGGGGCGCGAACACCGGGGAGCTGTTTTTT
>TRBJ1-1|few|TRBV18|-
CASSPVQLPSTEAFF
TGTGCCAGCTCACCAGTACAGCTGCCATCCACTGAAGCTTTCTTT
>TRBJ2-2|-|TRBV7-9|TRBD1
CASSLGQGANGELFF
TGTGCCAGCAGCTTGGGACAGGGGGCGAACGGGGAGCTGTTTTTT
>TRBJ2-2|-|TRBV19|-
CASSIPGLAGELFF
TGTGCCAGTAGTATACCTGGTTTGGCCGGGGAGCTGTTTTTT
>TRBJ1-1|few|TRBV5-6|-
CASSGRGDAFF
TGTGCCAGCAGTGGACGGGGGGATGCTTTCTTT
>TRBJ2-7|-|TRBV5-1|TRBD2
CASSLGGWRGTTYEQYF
TGCGCCAGCAGCTTGGGGGGTTGGCGGGGGACCACCTACGAGCAGTACTTC
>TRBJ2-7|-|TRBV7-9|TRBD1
CASSQGAGAYEQYF
TGTGCCAGCAGTCAGGGGGCAGGGGCCTACGAGCAGTACTTC
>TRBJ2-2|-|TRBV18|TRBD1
CASSGQGRIGELFF
TGTGCCAGCTCGGGACAGGGGAGGATCGGGGAGCTGTTTTTT
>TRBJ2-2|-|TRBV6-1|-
CASPKKGNTGELFF
TGTGCCAGCCCAAAGAAGGGGAACACCGGGGAGCTGTTTTTT
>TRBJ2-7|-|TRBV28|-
CASSLSTPPSYEQYF
TGTGCCAGCAGTTTAAGTACTCCTCCCTCTTACGAGCAGTACTTC
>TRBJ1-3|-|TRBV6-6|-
CASRRQRDSGNTIYF
TGTGCCAGCAGGCGACAACGCGACTCTGGAAACACCATATATTTT
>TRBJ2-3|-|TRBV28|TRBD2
CASSFSGLAGGHTDTQYF
TGTGCCAGCAGTTTCTCGGGACTAGCGGGAGGACACACAGATACGCAGTATTTT
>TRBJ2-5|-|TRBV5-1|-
CASSFTGSQETQYF
TGCGCCAGCAGCTTTACAGGGAGCCAAGAGACCCAGTACTTC
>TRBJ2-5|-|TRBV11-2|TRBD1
CASSLVQGVQGETQYF
TGTGCCAGCAGCTTAGTCCAGGGGGTTCAAGGGGAGACCCAGTACTTC
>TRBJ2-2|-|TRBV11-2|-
CASSLVTGELFF
TGTGCCAGCAGCTTAGTCACCGGGGAGCTGTTTTTT
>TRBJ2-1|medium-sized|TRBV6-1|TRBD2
CASSVHSGGLYNEQFF
TGTGCCAGCAGTGTTCATAGCGGGGGGCTCTACAATGAGCAGTTCTTC
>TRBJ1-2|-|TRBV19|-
CASNGVTGYTF
TGTGCCAGTAACGGGGTAACTGGCTACACCTTC
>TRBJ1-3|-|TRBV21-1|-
CASSKSGKAPGNTIYF
TGTGCCAGCAGCAAATCGGGGAAAGCCCCTGGAAACACCATATATTTT
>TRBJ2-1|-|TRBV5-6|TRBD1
CASSLKKGALGEQFF
TGTGCCAGCAGCTTGAAAAAGGGGGCGTTGGGTGAGCAGTTCTTC
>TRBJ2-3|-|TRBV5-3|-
CARSLSTDTQYF
TGTGCCAGAAGTCTCAGCACAGATACGCAGTATTTT